The 30 T cell receptor beta chains below were found in one sample sequenced in a study of blood T cell repertoires in COVID-19. Produced via immunoSEQ multiplex PCR; TCRdb's table is partial and in-frame only. The table lists about 81,000 clones, 91% of them singletons, with under 2.5% in the top ten. Sequences were obtained from peripheral blood. The origin of the receptors is a woman aged 45-60 years in a cohort sampled during active COVID-19.

The chain combines TRBV27 with TRBJ2-2, with 14 bases that match TRBD2. The CDR3 is 15 amino acids. The junction had 3 bases not matched to a gene; V was cut back by 3 bases and J by 9 bases. The germline V gene encodes CDR1 MNHEY and CDR2 SMNVEV (reference sequence). CDR3 in amino acids: CASSLGLAGVRELFF. CDR3 DNA: TGTGCCAGCAGTTTGGGACTAGCGGGAGTCCGGGAGCTGTTTTTT.

V gene TRBV25-1 combines with J gene TRBJ2-7, with TRBD1 matching over 7 bases. CDR3 length equals 13 residues. Germline V gene data show CDR1 as MGHDK and CDR2 as SYGVNS. With V trimmed by 7 bases and J by 1 base, 4 bases remained unmatched. The CDR3 reads CASTRTGSYEQYF. For the CDR3, the DNA is TGTGCCAGCACTAGGACAGGTTCCTACGAGCAGTACTTC.

The CDR3 here is CASSQGSGVGYNEQFF. The CDR3 coding sequence is TGTGCCAGCAGCCAAGGAAGCGGGGTCGGCTACAATGAGCAGTTCTTC. The chain couples TRBV3-1 (or the pseudogene TRBV3-2) to TRBJ2-1, with 7 bases that match TRBD2. The V gene's germline CDR1 is LGHDT and CDR2 YNNKEL (reference sequence). After removal of 1 base from V and 3 bases from J, the junction contained 6 bases not matched to a gene. The CDR3 extends over 16 amino acids.

The genes are TRBV19 and TRBJ1-4, with 9 bases aligning to TRBD1. V was pared by 10 bases and J by 10 bases, with 19 bases of the junction left unmatched. The CDR3 loop spans 16 amino acids. Germline V gives CDR1 LNHDA, CDR2 SQIVND (reference sequence). CDR3 nucleotides: TGTGCCACGTCAGGACAGGGGTCGACCGTAACTGGAAAACTGTTTTTT. It translates to CATSGQGSTVTGKLFF.

The chain joins TRBV11-3 to TRBJ2-3; D is perhaps TRBD2 (5 bases). The length of the CDR3 is 14 residues. The V end was cut by 1 base, the J end by 3 bases, with 8 bases between. CDR1 is SGHNT and CDR2 is YENEEA in the germline V gene. The CDR3 loop reads CASSLGTVTDTQYF. CDR3 bases: TGTGCCAGCAGCTTAGGGACTGTGACAGATACGCAGTATTTT.

To note about this clone: Germline and junction disagree at one end, which may indicate a read error. The rearrangement links TRBV7-7 to TRBJ2-3, with 7 bases matching TRBD2. Germline V gene lookup returns CDR1 SSHAT and CDR2 FNYEAQ (reference sequence). The CDR3 length is 15 residues. CDR3 region: CASSLGAGVSDTQYF. CDR3 DNA sequence: TGTGCTAGCAGCTTAGGGGCGGGAGTTTCAGATACGCAGTATTTT.

The rearrangement joins TRBV11-3 to TRBJ2-7; 8 bases match TRBD1. The CDR3 is made up of 15 amino acids. In germline, CDR1 is SGHNT, CDR2 YENEEA. V lost 3 bases to trimming and J lost 1 base; unmatched junction nucleotides: 5. The DNA for the CDR3 is TGTGCCAGCAGCTTGACAGGGGCCTCATCCTACGAGCAGTACTTC. Encoded protein: CASSLTGASSYEQYF.

V usage is TRBV2 and J usage is TRBJ1-3, with D possibly matching TRBD1 (5 bases). Germline CDR1 is SNHLY and CDR2 is FYNNEI. Trimming took off 6 bases at V and 4 bases at J, with 13 bases between the two ends. The CDR3 is 14 amino acids. The DNA of the CDR3 is TGTGCCAGCAGCGTCAGGGAATCCGGAAACACCATATATTTT. Translated: CASSVRESGNTIYF.

This rearrangement joins TRBV9 to TRBJ2-2, with D maybe TRBD2 (6 bases). CDR1 is SGDLS, CDR2 YYNGEE, per germline. Trimming took 1 base from V and 6 from J, leaving 7 bases between them. The CDR3 is 13 residues long. The CDR3 spells CASSVWGAGELFF. The CDR3 region has the DNA TGTGCCAGCAGCGTATGGGGGGCCGGGGAGCTGTTTTTT. The complete variable domain, with remaining parts taken from reference TRBV9 and TRBJ2-2, reads DSGVTQTPKHLITATGQRVTLRCSPRSGDLSVYWYQQSLDQGLQFLIQYYNGEERAKGNILERFSAQQFPDLHSELNLSSLELGDSALYFCASSVWGAGELFFGEGSRLTVL.

DNA for the CDR3: TGTGCCAGCAGCCCGGGAGGGGCTGTCTATGGCTACACCTTC. Encoded protein: CASSPGGAVYGYTF. The rearrangement uses TRBV7-2 and TRBJ1-2; the D gene is possibly TRBD1 (5 bases). This CDR3 is 14 amino acids long. Between the trimmed V and J ends, which lost 5 bases and 4 bases, there was a span of 14 bases. Germline loops: CDR1 SGHTA, CDR2 FQGNSA.

CDR3 sequence: CASSADGTGDQPQHF. CDR3 sequence (DNA): TGTGCCAGCAGCGCCGACGGGACAGGGGATCAGCCCCAGCATTTT. The rearrangement uses TRBV9 and TRBJ1-5; 10 nucleotides align to TRBD1. V dropped 3 bases and J dropped 5; count of bases not matched to a gene: 5. Germline assignment: CDR1 SGDLS and CDR2 YYNGEE. This CDR3 has 15 amino acids.

This clone was detected only once. This chain links TRBV11-2 with TRBJ2-2; D not resolved. The CDR3 runs to 17 residues. CDR1 and CDR2 (germline): SGHAT, FQNNGV. V gave up 1 base and J gave up 1 base, with 13 bases separating them. The CDR3 is CASSLVPRLRNTGELFF. In DNA, the CDR3 is TGTGCCAGCAGCTTAGTCCCCCGACTGAGGAACACCGGGGAGCTGTTTTTT.

V gene TRBV30 combines with J gene TRBJ1-1; a weak D match, TRBD1 (6 bases). From germline, CDR1 is GTSNPN and CDR2 SVGIG (reference sequence). The CDR3 length is 14 residues. V gave up 3 bases and J gave up 1 base, with 12 bases separating them. CDR3 sequence (DNA): TGTGCCTGGAGCCCCAGGGGCAGGAACACTGAAGCTTTCTTT. Protein product: CAWSPRGRNTEAFF.

This rearrangement joins TRBV11-2 to TRBJ2-1, with D tentatively TRBD2 (6 bases). CDR1 is SGHAT, CDR2 FQNNGV, per germline. This CDR3 comprises 12 residues. The V end lost 5 bases, the J end lost 9 bases, and 11 bases lay between the germline ends. The CDR3 region is CASSPPGVEQFF. CDR3 coding DNA: TGTGCCAGCAGCCCGCCGGGGGTTGAGCAGTTCTTC.

This chain uses TRBV14 with TRBJ2-5; TRBD2 aligns across 8 bases. With 7 bases clipped from V and 3 bases from J, the junction kept 4 bases outside the gene matches. Germline CDR1 SGHDN, CDR2 FVKESK. The CDR3 is 13 residues long. The CDR3 here is CASTPGLEETQYF. For the CDR3, the DNA is TGTGCCAGCACCCCGGGACTAGAAGAGACCCAGTACTTC.

This rearrangement joins TRBV10-1 to TRBJ1-3; unclear D gene. CDR3 length equals 18 residues. Germline-derived CDR1 and CDR2 are WNHNN and SYGVQD (reference sequence). The V and J ends lost 2 bases and 2 bases respectively, with 19 bases between them. The CDR3 is CASSEAVGELTPGNTIYF. DNA for the CDR3: TGCGCCAGCAGTGAGGCTGTCGGGGAACTAACTCCTGGAAACACCATATATTTT.

This clone was seen a few times. The gene calls are TRBV25-1 and TRBJ2-3; TRBD2 matches 7 bases. The J segment lost 1 base and the V segment lost 5 bases, leaving 12 bases of the junction unmatched. The V gene's germline CDR1 is MGHDK and CDR2 SYGVNS. CDR3 length: 17 amino acids. The CDR3 here is CASSPPKGRAGTDTQYF. CDR3 DNA: TGTGCCAGCAGTCCCCCTAAGGGGAGGGCCGGCACAGATACGCAGTATTTT.

The J gene is TRBJ2-1, the V gene TRBV12-3 or TRBV12-4; TRBD2 matches at 8 bases. This CDR3 is built from 12 residues. The ends lost 10 bases at V and 8 bases at J; junction bases unmatched: 7. CDR3 bases: TGTGCCACCGGGGGGGGAATTGATGAGCAGTTCTTC. It codes for CATGGGIDEQFF.

The rearrangement uses TRBV18 and TRBJ2-1, with D possibly TRBD2 on 6 matching bases. Trimming stripped 2 bases from V and 4 bases from J, with 9 bases between. Germline V gene sequence: CDR1 KGHSH, CDR2 LQKENI. CDR3 size: 14 residues. CDR3 DNA: TGTGCCAGCTCACCATCCGGGGGTTACAATGAGCAGTTCTTC. Its protein is CASSPSGGYNEQFF. The whole variable domain, remainder taken from reference TRBV18 and TRBJ2-1, is NAGVMQNPRHLVRRRGQEARLRCSPMKGHSHVYWYRQLPEEGLKFMVYLQKENIIDESGMPKERFSAEFPKEGPSILRIQQVVRGDSAAYFCASSPSGGYNEQFFGPGTRLTVL.

Only one count was recorded for this clone. The rearrangement joins TRBV19 to TRBJ2-2, with 8 bases identical to TRBD2. V trimming: 10 bases; J trimming: 4 bases; junction bases outside the gene matches: 8. This CDR3 is 14 amino acids long. The germline V gene has CDR1 LNHDA and CDR2 SQIVND (reference sequence). The CDR3 spells CATGRAGSTGELFF. CDR3 coding DNA: TGTGCCACCGGGAGGGCAGGGAGCACCGGGGAGCTGTTTTTT.

The V gene is TRBV11-3, the J gene TRBJ2-4; D is perhaps TRBD2 (5 bases). This CDR3 region has 14 residues. The germline gives CDR1 SGHNT, CDR2 YENEEA. V was pared by 0 bases and J by 6 bases, with 9 bases between. CDR3 in amino acids: CASSLEAASNIQYF. DNA of the CDR3: TGTGCCAGCAGCTTAGAAGCGGCTTCAAACATTCAGTACTTC. The full variable domain, its missing parts supplied by reference TRBV11-3 and TRBJ2-4, is EAGVVQSPRYKIIEKKQPVAFWCNPISGHNTLYWYLQNLGQGPELLIRYENEEAVDDSQLPKDRFSAERLKGVDSTLKIQPAELGDSAVYLCASSLEAASNIQYFGAGTRLSVL.

The chain combines TRBV19 with TRBJ1-1, with 7 positions matching TRBD1. After removal of 5 bases from V and 4 bases from J, the junction contained 10 bases not matched to a gene. The CDR3 has 15 residues. The V gene's germline CDR1 is LNHDA and CDR2 SQIVND (reference sequence). CDR3 residues: CASSVTGTVSTEAFF. DNA of the CDR3: TGTGCCAGTAGTGTTACCGGGACAGTATCCACTGAAGCTTTCTTT.

The chain is built from TRBV5-1 and TRBJ1-1; TRBD1 agrees at 7 bases. The trim removed 3 bases at V and 5 bases at J, leaving 10 bases unmatched. Germline V CDR1 and CDR2: SGHRS, YFSETQ. The CDR3 length is 15 residues. CDR3 sequence reads: CASSSDEGARTEAFF. The CDR3 DNA follows: TGCGCCAGCAGCTCGGATGAGGGGGCTCGGACTGAAGCTTTCTTT.

J is TRBJ2-2 and V is TRBV19; no firm D call. The V end was cut by 4 bases, the J end by 4 bases, with 13 bases between. Germline CDR1 LNHDA, CDR2 SQIVND (reference sequence). This CDR3 region has 15 residues. The CDR3 DNA follows: TGTGCCAGTAGTACGAGTCCACAGATCACCGGGGAGCTGTTTTTT. Protein sequence: CASSTSPQITGELFF.

This chain joins TRBV5-6 and TRBJ2-1, with a possible D match to TRBD2 (7 bases). Trimming pared 4 bases from V and 2 bases from J, leaving 13 bases between. The CDR3 has 15 residues. CDR1 SGHDT and CDR2 YYEEEE come from the germline V gene. CDR3 sequence: CASSIQGGPYNEQFF. The CDR3 bases are TGTGCCAGCAGCATACAGGGAGGGCCCTACAATGAGCAGTTCTTC.

J is TRBJ2-5 and V is TRBV5-4; 8 bases are a match to TRBD1. Germline V gene data show CDR1 as SGHNT and CDR2 as YYREEE (reference sequence). The trim removed 4 bases at V and 10 bases at J, leaving 9 bases unmatched. The CDR3 spans 13 residues. This CDR3 is CASSQGQDGFQYF. The CDR3 DNA is TGTGCCAGCAGCCAGGGACAGGACGGGTTCCAGTACTTC.

V and J are TRBV3-1 (or the pseudogene TRBV3-2) and TRBJ2-1; TRBD2 aligns across 10 bases. The J segment lost 9 bases and the V segment lost 0 bases, leaving 5 bases of the junction unmatched. The germline V gene has CDR1 LGHDT and CDR2 YNNKEL (reference sequence). The CDR3 is 15 amino acids. For the CDR3, the DNA is TGTGCCAGCAGCCAAGAGGGTCTAGCGGGAGCTGAGCAGTTCTTC. Its protein product is CASSQEGLAGAEQFF.

Remarks on this clone: In the same sample, other DNA sequences code for this CDR3. The J gene is TRBJ2-7, the V gene TRBV3-1 (or the pseudogene TRBV3-2); 9 bases are shared with TRBD1. V trimming: 3 bases; J trimming: 2 bases; junction bases outside the gene matches: 2. This CDR3 contains 14 residues. Germline V gives CDR1 LGHDT, CDR2 YNNKEL (reference sequence). CDR3 residues: CASSQGQGPYEQYF. The CDR3 DNA reads TGTGCCAGCAGCCAGGGACAGGGCCCCTACGAGCAGTACTTC.

The chain recombines TRBV29-1 with TRBJ1-1; 9 bases are shared with TRBD1. V gave up 4 bases and J gave up 4 bases; unmatched junction bases: 4. The CDR3 loop spans 13 amino acids. CDR1 SQVTM and CDR2 ANQGSEA come from the germline V gene. CDR3 amino acids: CSVARDRVTEAFF. In nucleotides, the CDR3 is TGCAGCGTTGCTAGGGACAGGGTCACTGAAGCTTTCTTT. Using reference TRBV29-1 and TRBJ1-1 for the parts outside the CDR3, the full variable domain is SAVISQKPSRDICQRGTSLTIQCQVDSQVTMMFWYRQQPGQSLTLIATANQGSEATYESGFVIDKFPISRPNLTFSTLTVSNMSPEDSSIYLCSVARDRVTEAFFGQGTRLTVV.

The chain joins TRBV5-6 to TRBJ2-2, with 12 bases identical to TRBD1. The V gene end was trimmed by 5 bases and the J gene end by 3 bases; junction bases not matched to a gene: 5. Germline loops: CDR1 SGHDT, CDR2 YYEEEE. This CDR3 has 16 residues. CDR3 residues: CASRPRDRGHTGELFF. The CDR3 region has the DNA TGTGCCAGCAGGCCCCGGGACAGGGGGCACACCGGGGAGCTGTTTTTT.